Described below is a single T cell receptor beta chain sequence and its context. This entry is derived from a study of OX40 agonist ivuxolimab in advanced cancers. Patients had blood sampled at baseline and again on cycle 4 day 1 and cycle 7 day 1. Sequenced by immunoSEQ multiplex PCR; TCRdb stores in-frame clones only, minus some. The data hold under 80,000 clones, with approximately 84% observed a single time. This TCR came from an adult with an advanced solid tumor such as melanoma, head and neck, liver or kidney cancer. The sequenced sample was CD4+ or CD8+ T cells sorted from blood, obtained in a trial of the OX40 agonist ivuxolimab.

DNA for the CDR3: TGTGCCAGTAGTATTGGCAGGGCAGTCCAAGAGACCCAGTACTTC. It specifies CASSIGRAVQETQYF. The chain links TRBV19 to TRBJ2-5; D perhaps matches TRBD1 (5 bases). The germline gives CDR1 LNHDA, CDR2 SQIVND (reference sequence). The CDR3 sequence is 15 residues long. Trimming left V 3 bases short and J 1 base short, with 12 bases between.